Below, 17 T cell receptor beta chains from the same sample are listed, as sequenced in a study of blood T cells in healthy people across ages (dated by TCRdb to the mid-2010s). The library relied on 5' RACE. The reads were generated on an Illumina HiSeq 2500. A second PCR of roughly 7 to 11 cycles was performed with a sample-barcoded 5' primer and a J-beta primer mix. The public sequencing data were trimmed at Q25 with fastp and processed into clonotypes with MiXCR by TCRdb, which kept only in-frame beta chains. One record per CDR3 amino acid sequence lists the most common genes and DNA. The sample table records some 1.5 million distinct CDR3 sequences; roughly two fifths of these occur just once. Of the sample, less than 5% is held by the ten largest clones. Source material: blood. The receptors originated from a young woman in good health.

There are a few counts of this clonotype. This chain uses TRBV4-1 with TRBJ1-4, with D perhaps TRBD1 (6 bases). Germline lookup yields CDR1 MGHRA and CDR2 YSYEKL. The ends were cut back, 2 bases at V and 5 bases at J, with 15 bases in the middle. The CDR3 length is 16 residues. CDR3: CASSQKGGRGNEKLFF. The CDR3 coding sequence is TGCGCCAGCAGCCAAAAAGGGGGAAGGGGGAATGAAAAACTGTTTTTT.

The CDR3 spells CATSRDLGTRGWSEQFF. For the CDR3, the DNA is TGTGCCACCAGCAGAGATCTGGGAACTAGGGGGTGGAGTGAGCAGTTCTTC. The rearrangement uses TRBV15 and TRBJ2-1, with D perhaps TRBD1 (6 bases). The germline V and J ends were trimmed by 0 bases and 9 bases, with 21 bases remaining between them. Germline values: CDR1 LNHNV, CDR2 YYDKDF (reference sequence). The CDR3 is made up of 17 amino acids.

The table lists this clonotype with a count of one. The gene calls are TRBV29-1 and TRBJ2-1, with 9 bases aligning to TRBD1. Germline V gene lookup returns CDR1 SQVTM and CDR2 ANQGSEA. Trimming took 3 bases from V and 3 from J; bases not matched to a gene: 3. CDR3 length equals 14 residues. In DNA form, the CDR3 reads TGCAGCGTTGAGTGGGGACAGGGCTACAATGAGCAGTTCTTC. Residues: CSVEWGQGYNEQFF.

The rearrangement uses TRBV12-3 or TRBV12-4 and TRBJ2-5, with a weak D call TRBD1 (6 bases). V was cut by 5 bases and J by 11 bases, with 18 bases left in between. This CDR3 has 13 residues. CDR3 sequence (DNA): TGTGCCAGCAGTGGCATAACAGGGTGGAAGCAGTACTTC. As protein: CASSGITGWKQYF.

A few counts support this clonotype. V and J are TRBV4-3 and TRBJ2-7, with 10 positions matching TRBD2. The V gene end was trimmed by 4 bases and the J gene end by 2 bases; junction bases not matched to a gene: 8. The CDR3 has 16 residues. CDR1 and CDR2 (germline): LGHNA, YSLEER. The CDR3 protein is CASSRTAGLAAYEQYF. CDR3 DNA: TGCGCCAGCAGCCGGACAGCAGGACTAGCGGCCTACGAGCAGTACTTC.

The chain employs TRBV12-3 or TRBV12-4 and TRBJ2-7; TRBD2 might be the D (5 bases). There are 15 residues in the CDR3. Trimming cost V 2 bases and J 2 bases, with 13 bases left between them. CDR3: CASSLPVRATYEQYF. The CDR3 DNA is TGTGCCAGCAGTTTACCCGTGAGGGCTACCTACGAGCAGTACTTC.

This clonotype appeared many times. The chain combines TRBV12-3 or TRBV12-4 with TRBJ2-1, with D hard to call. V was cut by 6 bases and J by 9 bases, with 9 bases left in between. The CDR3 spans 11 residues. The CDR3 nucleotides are TGTGCCAGCAGCCTAGGGCTTGAGCAGTTCTTC. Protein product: CASSLGLEQFF.

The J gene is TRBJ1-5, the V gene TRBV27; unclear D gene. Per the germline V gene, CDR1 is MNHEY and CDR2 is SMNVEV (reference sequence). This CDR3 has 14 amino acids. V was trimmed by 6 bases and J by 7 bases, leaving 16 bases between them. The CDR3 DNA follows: TGTGCCAGCAGCCGCCTAAACGGTAACCAGCCCCAGCATTTT. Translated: CASSRLNGNQPQHF.

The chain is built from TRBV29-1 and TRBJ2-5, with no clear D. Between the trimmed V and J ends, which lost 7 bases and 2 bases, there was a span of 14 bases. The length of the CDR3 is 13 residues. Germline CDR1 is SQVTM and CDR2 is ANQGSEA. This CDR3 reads CSARRSLQETQYF. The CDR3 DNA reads TGCAGCGCTAGACGGTCACTTCAAGAGACCCAGTACTTC.

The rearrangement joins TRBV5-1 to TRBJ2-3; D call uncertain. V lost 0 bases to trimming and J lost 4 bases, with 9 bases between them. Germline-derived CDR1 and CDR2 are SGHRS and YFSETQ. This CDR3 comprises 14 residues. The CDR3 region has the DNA TGCGCCAGCAGCTTGGGGAGCCCCTCAGATACGCAGTATTTT. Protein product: CASSLGSPSDTQYF.

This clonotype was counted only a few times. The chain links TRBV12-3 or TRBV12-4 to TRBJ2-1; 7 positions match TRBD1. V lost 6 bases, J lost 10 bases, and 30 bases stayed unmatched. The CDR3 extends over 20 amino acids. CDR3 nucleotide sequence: TGTGCCAGCAGCCGGGACCTTTCATTCTCGACAGGGAAGGGGTCCTACGAGCAGTTCTTC. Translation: CASSRDLSFSTGKGSYEQFF.

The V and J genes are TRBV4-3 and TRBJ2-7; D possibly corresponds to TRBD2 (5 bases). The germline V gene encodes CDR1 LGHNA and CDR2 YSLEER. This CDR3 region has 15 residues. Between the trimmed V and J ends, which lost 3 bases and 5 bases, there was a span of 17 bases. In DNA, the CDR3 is TGCGCCAGCAGCCAGGACTCTCCTATTTCCCACGAGCAGTACTTC. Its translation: CASSQDSPISHEQYF.

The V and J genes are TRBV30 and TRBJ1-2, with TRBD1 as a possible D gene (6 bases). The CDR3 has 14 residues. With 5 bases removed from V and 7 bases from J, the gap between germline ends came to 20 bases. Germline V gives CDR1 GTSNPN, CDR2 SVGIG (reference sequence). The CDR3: CAWRPQGKSRGYTF. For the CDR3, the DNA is TGTGCCTGGCGACCACAGGGAAAGTCTCGTGGCTACACCTTC.

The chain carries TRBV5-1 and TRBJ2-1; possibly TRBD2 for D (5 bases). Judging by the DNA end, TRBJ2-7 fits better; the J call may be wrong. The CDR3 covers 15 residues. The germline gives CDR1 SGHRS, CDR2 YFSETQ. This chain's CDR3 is CATTGASSGYNEQYF. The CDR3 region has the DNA TGCGCCACCACGGGTGCGTCCTCGGGGTACAATGAGCAGTACTTC.

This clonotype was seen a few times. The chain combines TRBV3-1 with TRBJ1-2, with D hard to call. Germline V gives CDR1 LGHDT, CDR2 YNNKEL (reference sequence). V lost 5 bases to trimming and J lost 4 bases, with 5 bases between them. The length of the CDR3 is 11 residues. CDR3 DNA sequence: TGTGCCAGCAGCACCCGCTATGGCTACACCTTC. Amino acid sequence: CASSTRYGYTF.

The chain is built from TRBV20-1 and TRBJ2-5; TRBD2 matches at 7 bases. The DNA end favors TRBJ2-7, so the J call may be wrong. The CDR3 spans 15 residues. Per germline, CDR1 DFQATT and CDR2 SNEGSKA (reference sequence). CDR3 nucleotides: TGCAGTGCTAGAGATTTGGCGACTAGCCCTGACGAGCAGTACTTC. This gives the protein CSARDLATSPDEQYF.

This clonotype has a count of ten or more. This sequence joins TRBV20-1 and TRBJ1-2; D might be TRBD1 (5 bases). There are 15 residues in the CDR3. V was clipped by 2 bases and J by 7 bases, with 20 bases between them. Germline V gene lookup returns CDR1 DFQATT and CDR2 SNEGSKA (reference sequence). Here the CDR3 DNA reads TGCAGTGCTAGACAGGTGGGCAGGGCGGCGACTGGCTACACCTTC. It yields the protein CSARQVGRAATGYTF.